This is a list of T cell receptor beta chains from one sample in a study of blood T cell repertoires in COVID-19. Data came from immunoSEQ multiplex PCR; TCRdb stores just in-frame clones and leaves some out. The data contain approximately 59,000 clones, approximately 80% of them seen just once; the ten biggest clones take up about 30%. The specimen sequenced was peripheral blood. Every receptor here comes from a man aged 55-75 years with COVID-19, enrolled during active disease. Each CDR3 is given with its conserved first and last residue. The D gene is left open where the match is weak. Clone size is not always given. Where it is, it says once, few, many or a class for expanded clones.

j_gene: TRBJ2-5; v_gene: TRBV6-6; d_gene: TRBD2; abundance: NA; CDR3nt: TGTGCCAGCAGTCATGGACTAGCGGGAGGAGAAGAGACCCAGTACTTC; CDR3aa: CASSHGLAGGEETQYF
j_gene: TRBJ2-2; v_gene: TRBV7-3; d_gene: TRBD2; abundance: NA; CDR3nt: TGTGCCAGCAGCCGACTAGCGGAGGCCGGACGGGAGCTGTTTTTT; CDR3aa: CASSRLAEAGRELFF
j_gene: TRBJ1-5; v_gene: TRBV3-1/TRBV3-2; d_gene: NA; abundance: NA; CDR3nt: TGTGCCAGCAGCCTGGCGGGGGACAATCAGCCCCAGCATTTT; CDR3aa: CASSLAGDNQPQHF
j_gene: TRBJ2-1; v_gene: TRBV19; d_gene: NA; abundance: NA; CDR3nt: TGTGCCAGTAGTCACGGGAGCTCCTACAATGAGCAGTTCTTC; CDR3aa: CASSHGSSYNEQFF
j_gene: TRBJ1-6; v_gene: TRBV3-1/TRBV3-2; d_gene: NA; abundance: NA; CDR3nt: TGTGCCAGCAGCCAAGAACCCCCCGGTGTGGGCCTTAATTCACCCCTCCACTTT; CDR3aa: CASSQEPPGVGLNSPLHF
j_gene: TRBJ2-1; v_gene: TRBV7-6; d_gene: NA; abundance: NA; CDR3nt: TGTGCCAGCAGCCGGGAGATAGGGTCCTACAATGAGCAGTTCTTC; CDR3aa: CASSREIGSYNEQFF
j_gene: TRBJ1-2; v_gene: TRBV11-2; d_gene: NA; abundance: NA; CDR3nt: TGTGCCAGCAGCTTCCTCGGGCAGGGTGGCTATGGCTACACCTTC; CDR3aa: CASSFLGQGGYGYTF
j_gene: TRBJ1-1; v_gene: TRBV30; d_gene: NA; abundance: once; CDR3nt: TGTGCCTGGACCGGCGATCTGAGGAGGAACACTGAAGCTTTCTTT; CDR3aa: CAWTGDLRRNTEAFF
j_gene: TRBJ1-4; v_gene: TRBV5-1; d_gene: TRBD1; abundance: NA; CDR3nt: TGCGCCAGCAGCTGGGGGACAGGGCAAGGGGAAAAACTGTTTTTT; CDR3aa: CASSWGTGQGEKLFF
j_gene: TRBJ2-2; v_gene: TRBV19; d_gene: NA; abundance: NA; CDR3nt: TGTGCCAGTAGTATAGCCCTGTCGGGAGTTGGTACCGGGGAGCTGTTTTTT; CDR3aa: CASSIALSGVGTGELFF
j_gene: TRBJ2-2; v_gene: TRBV5-5; d_gene: TRBD1; abundance: NA; CDR3nt: TGTGCCAGCAGCGACGACAGGGGGAAGGCCGGGGAGCTGTTTTTT; CDR3aa: CASSDDRGKAGELFF
j_gene: TRBJ2-2; v_gene: TRBV30; d_gene: TRBD1; abundance: NA; CDR3nt: TGTGCCTGGAGGGGACAGGGTCGGGCCACCGGGGAGCTGTTTTTT; CDR3aa: CAWRGQGRATGELFF
j_gene: TRBJ1-4; v_gene: TRBV14; d_gene: TRBD1; abundance: once; CDR3nt: TGTGCCAGCAGCCAAACAGGGGGTAGTATGGGAAAACTGTTTTTT; CDR3aa: CASSQTGGSMGKLFF